This T cell receptor (beta chain) was documented in a study of T-cell reconstitution after alpha-beta-depleted transplantation in children listed by TCRdb under 2016. With respect to the entire study: The study quantitatively tracked T-cell immune reconstitution after TCRalphabeta/CD19-depleted allogeneic hematopoietic cell transplantation in children using TCR repertoire profiling.

In the paper's terms, the treatment or condition label means: allogeneic hematopoietic cell transplantation with graft depleted of TCRalphabeta T cells and CD19 B cells. TCRalphabeta/CD19-depleted allogeneic hematopoietic cell grafts were given to the transplant recipients, all of whom were children. On this clonotype itself: It lacks a known antigen. Base qualities are not at hand, and no much larger clone is one base apart.

Receptor amplification or capture employed PCR. Instrument on record: Illumina HiSeq 2500. Molecular barcoding was employed in the preparation of TCR libraries, with unique molecular identifiers being used to normalize TCRbeta repertoire quantification. The public reads were quality trimmed at Q25 with fastp and then assembled into clones with MiXCR by TCRdb, keeping productive beta chains. Every entry covers one CDR3 protein and lists the most common genes and DNA from its rows. This sample holds 750,000 to 950,000 distinct CDR3 sequences; 15% to 20% were observed only once. The ten largest clones add up to roughly 4.8% of the sample. The germline V gene specifies SGHRS as CDR1 and YFSETQ as CDR2. Reading from cysteine to phenylalanine, the CDR3 counts 16 amino acids. Here the CDR3 DNA is all that survives: 48 bases in frame from base 1. Trimmed from V: 3 bases; trimmed from J: 4 bases; junction bases lacking a gene match: 6.

General conclusions and limits of the study: The apparently early recovery of alphabetaT-cell counts about two months after transplant reportedly depended on only several hundred rapidly expanded clones that came from non-depleted graft cells. Over subsequent months, a decline in hyperexpanded clone frequencies was noted, and after one year, T-cell counts and TCRbeta diversity were mostly ascribed to newly produced T cells. In some patients, the high TCRbeta diversity seen at day 60 was put down to recipient T cells and intrathymic progenitors that had survived conditioning.

Sequenced material: PBMCs, mostly from graft donor cells, taken 360 days after TCRalphabeta/CD19-depleted stem cell transplant. This TCR was recovered from a male patient aged 10 to 17 who had a stem cell transplant for acute lymphoblastic leukemia, so the T cells may come from the graft donor. The receptor chain draws on TRBV5-1 and TRBJ2-3; the junction holds 12 bases that match TRBD2. The CDR3: CASSSTSGGTPDTQYF. In nucleotides, the sequence is TGCGCCAGCAGCTCGACTAGCGGGGGAACCCCAGATACGCAGTATTTT.